A single T cell receptor beta chain is shown here with its context. Trimming stripped 6 bases from V and 5 bases from J, with 10 bases between. The CDR3 sequence is 12 residues long. Germline values: CDR1 ENHRY, CDR2 SYGVKD. These data come from a study of blood T cell repertoires in COVID-19. Background on the study: Italy, Spain and the United States were the sources of the convalescent and acute COVID-19 samples.

Per the original methods: Amplified reference gene primers provided the basis for estimating nucleated cell counts. Sequenced by immunoSEQ multiplex PCR; TCRdb stores in-frame clones only, minus some. The V and J calls and the clone size are those of that table, but D and trimming were determined from the DNA. The sample lists roughly 100,000 clones, more than 75% occurring once. This TCR derives from a human donor in a cohort sampled during active COVID-19. This sequence joins TRBV10-3 and TRBJ1-1; D remains ambiguous. The sequenced sample consisted of peripheral blood. CDR3 protein: CAIRLADTEAFF. The CDR3 bases are TGTGCCATCAGATTGGCGGATACTGAAGCTTTCTTT.